This T cell receptor (beta chain) is from a study of shared clonotypes between healthy human individuals. Study context: CD4 naive and memory got three plates each, CD8 naive two, CD8 memory one.

In the case of this clone: Its antigen remains unknown.

Whole-study results and caveats: Generally, naive subsets came out with larger estimated richness than memory subsets.

As defined, naive CD8 cells were CD45RO-negative and positively selected for CCR7, with terminally differentiated effector memory CD45RA+ cells excluded. Using immunoSEQ multiplex PCR, the repertoire was profiled, and TCRdb retains in-frame clones only, with some absent. The sample includes about 2 million clones, just under 95% seen only once; the top ten take more than 0.95%. V shed 1 base and J shed 1 base, with 4 bases lying between them. The germline CDR1 and CDR2 sequences are SGHNT and YENEEA. The CDR3 is 13 residues long. The sequencing sample was made of naive CD8+ T cells sorted from blood. The source is a young man in good health. The chain uses TRBV11-3 and TRBJ1-1; D remains unclear. The CDR3 region is CASSLAQNTEAFF. The CDR3 DNA reads as TGTGCCAGCAGCTTAGCACAGAACACTGAAGCTTTCTTT. Combining the CDR3 with reference TRBV11-3 and TRBJ1-1 gives the whole variable domain EAGVVQSPRYKIIEKKQPVAFWCNPISGHNTLYWYLQNLGQGPELLIRYENEEAVDDSQLPKDRFSAERLKGVDSTLKIQPAELGDSAVYLCASSLAQNTEAFFGQGTRLTVV.